This TCR beta chain was captured by sequencing in a study of blood T cells in healthy people across ages (dated by TCRdb to the mid-2010s). Concerning the study at large: In model experiments, roughly one uniquely barcoded TCR beta cDNA molecule per two T cells was captured by template switching. The donors were divided into four age groups: young (average around 17 years), middle-aged (approximately 41), aged (approximately 62) and long-lived (roughly 88). To track age-related changes in TCR beta repertoire diversity, the study relied on deep sequencing normalized with unique cDNA molecular identifiers. The study analyzed two additional independent replicas of 1 million unique cDNA reads from the same blood draw for two donors, one aged 18 to 29 and one aged 80 or older. To avoid experimental bias, donors of different ages were randomly spread across the sequencing lanes.

Library method: 5' RACE. The listed sequencing device is Illumina HiSeq 2500. The second PCR ran for about 6 to 12 cycles and used a J-beta primer mix along with a sample-barcoded 5' primer. A unique molecular identifier was introduced onto each TCR beta cDNA molecule by a template-switch 5' adaptor carrying 12 random nucleotides. At least 3 million CDR3-containing paired-end reads were obtained from each sample. All of the RNA was converted into first-strand cDNA using the Mint cDNA synthesis kit, with a TRBC-specific oligonucleotide serving as the primer. After uracil-DNA glycosylase treatment, a first 18-cycle PCR used universal primers M1SS and BC2_uni_R on all cDNA. For the original study's pipeline: For normalization, 1 million high-quality reads, each with a distinct molecular identifier, were randomly selected from each sample. Instead of being binned into consensus sequences, reads with shared molecular identifiers were discarded. MiTCR, run with a Q25 quality threshold and the strictest error-elimination algorithm, handled CDR3 identification, clonotype clustering and error correction. Lower-bound total TCR beta diversity was estimated with a nonparametric unseen species model using Euler transformation. TCRdb reworked the public reads: Q25 trimming with fastp, MiXCR clone assembly, productive beta chains retained. Each entry merges the rows of one CDR3 protein and shows their most common DNA and genes. TCRdb's processing, not the authors', yielded these V and J calls. The sample table holds about 1 million distinct CDR3 sequences, of which over 35% were seen once. The top ten hold approximately 17% of the sample.

This clonotype turned up a few times. Its antigen specificity is not known. Base qualities are missing; no much larger clone stands one base away. The donors were around 39 Caucasian individuals from Russia, aged roughly 6 to 90 years, who were systemically healthy. Ten milliliters of peripheral blood were drawn from each donor into EDTA-treated Vacutainer tubes. Ficoll-Paque density-gradient centrifugation was used to isolate PBMCs, with at least 7 million per sample. Total RNA, at least 5 micrograms per sample, was extracted from PBMCs with Trizol reagent. The percentages of naive CD45RAhigh/CD27high T cells were determined by flow cytometry on a PBMC aliquot from every donor. Based on the germline V gene, the CDR1 and CDR2 sequences are MNHNS and SASEGT. The CDR3 holds 16 amino acids from the cysteine to the phenylalanine. Only the CDR3 DNA stays, 48 bases, in frame from base 1. V loses 1 base at its end and J loses 1 base; junction bases beyond the gene matches: 4.

Results the study describes overall, beyond this receptor: Donor CMV infection status was unknown, potentially confounding age-related changes in expanded clonotypes. As age increased, observed TCR beta diversity per million T cells dropped in a roughly linear way, and a significant reduction was already evident by age around 41. There was a strong correlation between observed TCR beta diversity and the percentage of naive T cells measured by flow cytometry. Compared with the aged group, the long-lived group had more naive CD4+ T cells, fewer expanded clones and increased TCR diversity, a pattern suggesting age selection. Estimates of total diversity based on one million sequenced T cells were considered lower bounds and underestimates. Since profiling was done on bulk unsorted PBMCs, naive and antigen-experienced compartments could not be conclusively compared.

The sample was blood. The sequence was collected from a woman between 55 and 75 years old in good health. The chain links TRBV6-1 with TRBJ2-7; 10 middle bases align to TRBD1. The sequenced DNA: TGTGCCAGCAGTGAAGTGGGGGGACAGGGGTCCTACGAGCAGTACTTC. Translated, it gives CASSEVGGQGSYEQYF.